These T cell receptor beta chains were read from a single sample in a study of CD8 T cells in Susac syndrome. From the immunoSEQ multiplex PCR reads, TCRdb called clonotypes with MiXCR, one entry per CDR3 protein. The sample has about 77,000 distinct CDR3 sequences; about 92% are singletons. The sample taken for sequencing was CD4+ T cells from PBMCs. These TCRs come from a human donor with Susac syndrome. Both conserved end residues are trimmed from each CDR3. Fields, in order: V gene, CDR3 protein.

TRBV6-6 ASSYWGTYQETQY
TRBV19 ASSMRGGPYNEQF
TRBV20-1 SAPDRGRETQY
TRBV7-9 ASSFLERDWRYNEQF
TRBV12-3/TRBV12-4 ASSLVAEGNQPQY
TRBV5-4 ASSLRGMNTGELF
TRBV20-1 SARDPSASHEQY
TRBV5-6 ASRPAWTGESYEQY
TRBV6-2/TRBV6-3 ASRAPSSYEQY
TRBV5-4 ASSILAGSYEQY
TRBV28 ASRSGLAEAF
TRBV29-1 SVARDGQETQY
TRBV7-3 ASSPTAGVVTDTQY
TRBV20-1 SALPRTGSSYNEQF
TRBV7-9 ASSLPE
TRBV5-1 ASSLTGGVGSGNTEAF
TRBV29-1 SVEGGRRNNEQF
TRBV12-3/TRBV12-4 ASRTYNEQF
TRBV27 ASSPQGRTGEAF
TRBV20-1 SAIRDRDADTQY
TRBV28 ASSSLFRSGTGDYEQY
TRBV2 ASSEFFHNGQPQH
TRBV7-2 ASSPGLGLAGDTQY
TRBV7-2 ASRFGTANNEQF
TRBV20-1 SARVLPGYEQY
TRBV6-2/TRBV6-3 ASSYGGTGTNEQF
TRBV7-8 ASSPQSLPAVTDGYT
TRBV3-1 ATQQQGAYEQY
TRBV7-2 ASSLVVAKETQY
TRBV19 ASSILAGAQSQETQY
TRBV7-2 ASSLQVTDTQY
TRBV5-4 ASSSLHTGGITEAF
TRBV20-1 SARSGQGDYEQY
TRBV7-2 ASSLVALAGEETQY
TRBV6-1 ASLRDGLAKNIQY
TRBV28 ASRTSGSSGQY
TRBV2 ASSPTGKKPYDQY
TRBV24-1 ATSGDNEKLF
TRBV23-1 AIRCGKKKDTQY
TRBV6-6 ASNARQGGEQY
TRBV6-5 AIFAGAGGTEAF
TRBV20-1 SARDTGQGWTGELF
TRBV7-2 ASSLGTSGRNEQF
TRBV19 ASSIPTGPGANVLT
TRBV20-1 SASVRGASNQPQH
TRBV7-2 ASSLAGLATDTQY
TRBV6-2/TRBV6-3 ASSYPGTGLLRRQY
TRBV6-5 ASSYSRGPGANVLT
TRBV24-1 ATSAGGSEYTGELF
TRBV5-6 ASSIGDISGNTIY
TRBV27 ASSFARGSNQPQH
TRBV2 ASREGSYEQY
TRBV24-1 ATSDSHDSAQETQY